What follows are 19 T cell receptor beta chains derived from one specimen sequenced in a study of blood T cell repertoires in COVID-19. Using immunoSEQ multiplex PCR, the repertoire was profiled, and TCRdb retains in-frame clones only, with some absent. The sample contains some 160,000 clones, approximately 87% of which appear only once. The specimen sequenced was PBMCs or T cells enriched from blood (not recorded which). These receptors originate from a woman aged 50 to 60 who had recovered from COVID-19.

The chain joins TRBV7-9 to TRBJ1-1, with no clear D. The germline V gene has CDR1 SEHNR and CDR2 FQNEAQ (reference sequence). The CDR3 length is 19 residues. Trimming cost V 2 bases and J 0 bases, with 22 bases left between them. The DNA for the CDR3 is TGTGCCAGCAGCTTATTCCCCTCGTTGGCCTTCAATTTGAACACTGAAGCTTTCTTT. Protein product: CASSLFPSLAFNLNTEAFF.

For the CDR3, the DNA is TGTGCCAGTAGGGGGGGTCGGAGCGCCTCCACCTCGAACACTGAAGCTTTCTTT. Protein product: CASRGGRSASTSNTEAFF. The rearrangement joins TRBV19 to TRBJ1-1; TRBD1 is a possible D gene (5 bases). The V end was cut by 6 bases, the J end by 1 base, with 24 bases between. Germline V gene lookup returns CDR1 LNHDA and CDR2 SQIVND (reference sequence). The CDR3 runs to 18 residues.

The V and J genes are TRBV29-1 and TRBJ2-3; 9 bases line up with TRBD2. This CDR3 spans 15 amino acids. Germline V gives CDR1 SQVTM, CDR2 ANQGSEA. Losses at the gene ends were 5 bases for V and 2 bases for J; bases not matched to a gene: 8. The CDR3 DNA reads as TGCAGCGTTAGGTCTCTAGCGGGGACCACAGATACGCAGTATTTT. Protein sequence: CSVRSLAGTTDTQYF.

This rearrangement joins TRBV4-1 to TRBJ2-3; 12 positions agree with TRBD1. The CDR3 runs 16 residues. The germline CDR1 and CDR2 sequences are MGHRA and YSYEKL. J gave up 4 bases and V 10 bases, and 12 bases lay outside the gene matches. The CDR3 DNA sequence: TGCGCCACCTCCTCACCCGGGACAGGGGGCGCAGATACGCAGTATTTT. As protein: CATSSPGTGGADTQYF.

CDR3 DNA sequence: TGTGCCAGCAGTTACCTACAGGGGGCGAGTGAAGCTTTCTTT. This encodes CASSYLQGASEAFF. V usage is TRBV6-5 and J usage is TRBJ1-1; TRBD1 matches 9 bases. Germline CDR1 reads MNHEY; CDR2 reads SVGAGI. V lost 2 bases to trimming and J lost 7 bases; unmatched junction nucleotides: 5. The CDR3 has 14 residues.

This clone occurred a few times. This chain uses TRBV18 with TRBJ2-1, with a weak D call TRBD1 (5 bases). There are 14 residues in the CDR3. With 8 bases removed from V and 2 bases from J, the gap between germline ends came to 13 bases. Germline CDR1 and CDR2: KGHSH and LQKENI. CDR3 protein: CASKDSNTYNEQFF. The CDR3 nucleotides read TGTGCCAGCAAAGACAGTAACACCTACAATGAGCAGTTCTTC.

V usage is TRBV19 and J usage is TRBJ2-6; 9 nucleotides align to TRBD1. V trimming: 4 bases; J trimming: 2 bases; junction bases outside the gene matches: 6. Looked up from germline, CDR1 is LNHDA and CDR2 is SQIVND (reference sequence). The CDR3 is 17 amino acids. The CDR3 spells CASSNPGQGAGANVLTF. The CDR3, as DNA: TGTGCCAGTAGTAACCCGGGACAGGGAGCTGGGGCCAACGTCCTGACTTTC.

The V and J genes are TRBV6-5 and TRBJ1-1; 7 bases are shared with TRBD1. This CDR3 comprises 14 residues. V was pared by 7 bases and J by 0 bases, with 5 bases of the junction left unmatched. Germline lookup yields CDR1 MNHEY and CDR2 SVGAGI. The DNA for the CDR3 is TGTGCCAGCAATAACAGGGGCCTGAACACTGAAGCTTTCTTT. Its translation is CASNNRGLNTEAFF.

The V call is TRBV2, the J call TRBJ2-5; weak D call: TRBD2 (6 bases). Germline CDR1 is SNHLY and CDR2 is FYNNEI. The V and J ends lost 4 bases and 5 bases respectively, with 8 bases between them. This CDR3 spans 12 amino acids. This chain's CDR3 is CASSAGEETQYF. The CDR3 DNA sequence: TGTGCCAGCAGTGCGGGGGAGGAGACCCAGTACTTC.

The chain couples TRBV3-1 (or the pseudogene TRBV3-2) to TRBJ1-4; 7 bases fit TRBD1. Germline V lookup: CDR1 LGHDT, CDR2 YNNKEL (reference sequence). The CDR3 totals 15 residues. J gave up 7 bases and V 1 base, and 6 bases lay outside the gene matches. In DNA form, the CDR3 reads TGTGCCAGCAGCCAAGCTAGGGGGCTCGGTGAAAAACTGTTTTTT. This encodes CASSQARGLGEKLFF.

CDR3 sequence (DNA): TGTGCCAGCAGCGTGGGACAGGGGGCGATCTCTGGCTACACCTTC. Protein product: CASSVGQGAISGYTF. The chain is built from TRBV7-2 and TRBJ1-2; TRBD1 aligns across 12 bases. J lost 7 bases, V lost 5 bases, and 8 bases had no gene match. This CDR3 spans 15 amino acids. Germline V gives CDR1 SGHTA, CDR2 FQGNSA.

This rearrangement joins TRBV6-2 or TRBV6-3 to TRBJ2-7, with D perhaps matching TRBD1 (6 bases). The CDR3 extends over 14 amino acids. Germline CDR1 and CDR2: MNHEY and SVGEGT. With 2 bases removed from V and 3 bases from J, the gap between germline ends came to 11 bases. Here the CDR3 reads CASSYLGQVYEQYF. The DNA for the CDR3 is TGTGCCAGCAGTTACCTGGGACAAGTCTACGAGCAGTACTTC.

The chain combines TRBV12-3 or TRBV12-4 with TRBJ2-7; D is ambiguous. This CDR3 has 11 residues. V gave up 4 bases and J gave up 7 bases, with 8 bases separating them. CDR3 in amino acids: CASSSPGEQYF. Here the CDR3 DNA reads TGTGCCAGCAGTTCCCCCGGGGAGCAGTACTTC.

This clone was observed a few times. J is TRBJ2-3 and V is TRBV7-3; 10 bases line up with TRBD2. Germline CDR1 reads SGHTA; CDR2 reads FQGTGA. Trimming removed 4 bases from V and 1 base from J; junction bases left unmatched: 11. The length of the CDR3 is 18 residues. CDR3 sequence (DNA): TGTGCCAGCAGCTGGGGTGTGACTAGCGGGCTTGGCACAGATACGCAGTATTTT. Residues: CASSWGVTSGLGTDTQYF.

The rearrangement uses TRBV28 and TRBJ2-3; 9 bases match TRBD2. After removal of 1 base from V and 3 bases from J, the junction contained 8 bases not matched to a gene. This CDR3 is built from 17 residues. Germline CDR1 is MDHEN and CDR2 is SYDVKM. The CDR3 DNA reads as TGTGCCAGCAGTTTATTATCTAGCGGGGTTCGGACAGATACGCAGTATTTT. This codes for CASSLLSSGVRTDTQYF.

This clone was seen a few times. The CDR3 DNA sequence: TGCGCCAGCAGCCAACGGGGGGAGACTGAAGCTTTCTTT. Translated, it gives CASSQRGETEAFF. This sequence joins TRBV4-3 and TRBJ1-1; TRBD1 might be the D (5 bases). The CDR3 runs to 13 residues. V lost 2 bases and J lost 5, with 9 bases in between. Germline CDR1 is LGHNA and CDR2 is YSLEER.

The rearrangement uses TRBV11-2 and TRBJ2-7; tentatively, D is TRBD2 (5 bases). The CDR3 loop spans 15 amino acids. V lost 5 bases and J 6 bases, leaving 20 bases between the germline ends. Germline V CDR1 and CDR2: SGHAT, FQNNGV. The CDR3 nucleotides are TGTGCCAGCAGCCCCAGCCGGGGAAGGGTCAGCGAGCAGTACTTC. This translates into CASSPSRGRVSEQYF.

V and J are TRBV11-3 and TRBJ2-1; TRBD2 might be the D (5 bases). This CDR3 region has 11 residues. The V end lost 5 bases, the J end lost 10 bases, and 9 bases lay between the germline ends. The germline gives CDR1 SGHNT, CDR2 YENEEA. The CDR3 bases are TGTGCCAGCAGCCTCGGGGTGGAGCAGTTCTTC. Translating it yields CASSLGVEQFF.

In DNA, the CDR3 is TGTGCCAGCAGCCAAGTTCGACAGGGCGAAGCTTTCTTT. Residues: CASSQVRQGEAFF. The chain employs TRBV14 and TRBJ1-1; 7 bases are shared with TRBD1. Germline V lookup: CDR1 SGHDN, CDR2 FVKESK. The CDR3 has 13 amino acids. V dropped 1 base and J dropped 8; count of bases not matched to a gene: 4.